One and the same sample provided the 14 T cell receptor beta chains below, sequenced in a study of cytomegalovirus exposure and HLA in healthy donors. The PCR used 60 Vbeta and 13 Jbeta primers. The data were produced by immunoSEQ multiplex PCR, yet TCRdb's version contains in-frame clones alone and is incomplete. Here the sample spans under 250,000 clones, around 83% being singletons. Sequenced material: PBMCs. Receptor source: a girl aged 2 to 9 in good health and CMV-seronegative.

The chain employs TRBV2 and TRBJ1-1; D remains ambiguous. CDR3 length equals 15 residues. Germline CDR1 and CDR2: SNHLY and FYNNEI. V was shortened by 4 bases and J by 5 bases, with 17 bases between the two germline ends. As DNA, the CDR3 is TGTGCCAGCAGTGCCTCTTTCTCCCGGAGGACTGAAGCTTTCTTT. It codes for CASSASFSRRTEAFF. The full variable domain, with the rest looked up from reference TRBV2 and TRBJ1-1, is EPEVTQTPSHQVTQMGQEVILRCVPISNHLYFYWYRQILGQKVEFLVSFYNNEISEKSEIFDDQFSVERPDGSNFTLKIRSTKLEDSAMYFCASSASFSRRTEAFFGQGTRLTVV.

This clone has just one count. The chain combines TRBV6-6 with TRBJ2-5; TRBD1 matches at 7 bases. The DNA end favors TRBJ2-7, so the J call may be wrong. Germline CDR1 MNHNY, CDR2 SVGAGI (reference sequence). The CDR3 runs 14 residues. The CDR3 sequence: CASTPGGTHYEQYF. In DNA form, the CDR3 reads TGTGCCAGCACCCCAGGGGGTACCCATTACGAGCAGTACTTC.

This rearrangement joins TRBV20-1 to TRBJ1-2; no reliable D call. Per germline, CDR1 DFQATT and CDR2 SNEGSKA (reference sequence). The CDR3 extends over 10 amino acids. Trimming pared 6 bases from V and 3 bases from J, leaving 5 bases between. The CDR3 loop reads CSATDYGYTF. CDR3 coding DNA: TGCAGTGCCACGGACTATGGCTACACCTTC.

The chain links TRBV7-9 to TRBJ2-7; 7 bases are a match to TRBD2. The J segment lost 4 bases and the V segment lost 5 bases, leaving 8 bases of the junction unmatched. The length of the CDR3 is 14 residues. Germline V lookup: CDR1 SEHNR, CDR2 FQNEAQ (reference sequence). The CDR3 nucleotides read TGTGCCAGCAGCCACCTCCTGGGGGGGTACGAGCAGTACTTC. This translates into CASSHLLGGYEQYF.

CDR3 sequence reads: CASSFSGNSPLHF. The DNA of the CDR3 is TGTGCCAGTAGTTTCTCAGGGAATTCACCCCTCCACTTT. The gene calls are TRBV19 and TRBJ1-6; perhaps TRBD1 as D (5 bases). The CDR3 consists of 13 residues. V lost 5 bases and J lost 7, with 9 bases in between. Germline CDR1 reads LNHDA; CDR2 reads SQIVND (reference sequence).

The chain uses TRBV6-5 and TRBJ2-7; D call uncertain. V was cut by 0 bases and J by 2 bases, with 11 bases left in between. This CDR3 region has 15 residues. CDR1 MNHEY and CDR2 SVGAGI come from the germline V gene. DNA of the CDR3: TGTGCCAGCAGTTACTCCTACAGCATACCCTACGAGCAGTACTTC. Translating gives CASSYSYSIPYEQYF.

This clone was seen more than once but under ten times. The chain recombines TRBV30 with TRBJ1-5, with unresolved D. The CDR3 has 14 residues. Germline values: CDR1 GTSNPN, CDR2 SVGIG (reference sequence). The V gene lost 3 bases and the J gene lost 4 bases, with 13 bases spanning the gap. The CDR3 DNA sequence: TGTGCCTGGAGCCCGGTAGATTGGAATCAGCCCCAGCATTTT. Its translation: CAWSPVDWNQPQHF.

This rearrangement joins TRBV6-5 to TRBJ1-4; D is perhaps TRBD1 (5 bases). CDR1 and CDR2 (germline): MNHEY, SVGAGI. The V end was cut by 5 bases, the J end by 5 bases, with 15 bases between. The CDR3 covers 15 residues. CDR3 residues: CASSRGREMNEKLFF. The CDR3 nucleotides are TGTGCCAGCAGTCGGGGACGGGAGATGAATGAAAAACTGTTTTTT.

The rearrangement links TRBV6-1 to TRBJ1-1, with D maybe TRBD1 (5 bases). V lost 7 bases, J lost 5 bases, and 14 bases lay in between. The CDR3 covers 13 residues. The germline V gene encodes CDR1 MNHNS and CDR2 SASEGT. CDR3 nucleotide sequence: TGTGCCAGCACAGACAGATTGGCGACTGAAGCTTTCTTT. This codes for CASTDRLATEAFF.

The rearrangement uses TRBV5-1 and TRBJ1-2; tentative D call: TRBD1 (5 bases). The germline V and J ends were trimmed by 2 bases and 6 bases, with 11 bases remaining between them. Germline V CDR1 and CDR2: SGHRS, YFSETQ. This CDR3 has 13 amino acids. The CDR3 reads CASSFQGGNGYTF. The CDR3, as DNA: TGCGCCAGCAGCTTCCAGGGAGGGAATGGCTACACCTTC.

A remark on this clone: Other DNA sequences in this specimen translate into the identical CDR3. V is TRBV4-1 and J is TRBJ2-3; D is perhaps TRBD2 (7 bases). Germline CDR1 and CDR2: MGHRA and YSYEKL. V lost 0 bases and J 0 bases, leaving 13 bases between the germline ends. The CDR3 has 17 residues. The CDR3 reads CASSQDRGGPSTDTQYF. CDR3 DNA: TGCGCCAGCAGCCAAGATAGGGGGGGCCCTAGCACAGATACGCAGTATTTT.

The CDR3 protein is CASSYSPSGGADTQYF. The CDR3 DNA is TGTGCCAGCAGTTACTCCCCTAGCGGGGGGGCAGATACGCAGTATTTT. The chain has TRBV6-5 and TRBJ2-3; 12 bases are shared with TRBD2. From germline, CDR1 is MNHEY and CDR2 SVGAGI. This CDR3 has 16 amino acids. The V gene end was trimmed by 0 bases and the J gene end by 4 bases; junction bases not matched to a gene: 2.

The chain couples TRBV2 to TRBJ1-2; D may be TRBD1 (5 bases). V lost 8 bases and J lost 8, with 18 bases in between. This CDR3 is 13 amino acids long. Germline CDR1 SNHLY, CDR2 FYNNEI. The CDR3 DNA reads TGTGCCAGCTTGGGAGGGGTTGTTTGGGGCTACACCTTC. Translating it yields CASLGGVVWGYTF.

The chain recombines TRBV15 with TRBJ1-6; 7 bases fit TRBD1. This CDR3 comprises 19 residues. CDR1 is LNHNV and CDR2 is YYDKDF in the germline V gene (reference sequence). V lost 1 base, J lost 1 base, and 10 bases stayed unmatched. In DNA, the CDR3 is TGTGCCACCAGCAGAGCCCAGAGGGGGCCTGAATCCTATAATTCACCCCTCCACTTT. Translating gives CATSRAQRGPESYNSPLHF.